This note documents a single T cell receptor beta chain sequence. As handled by the study authors: Counts of nucleated cells, estimated from reference gene primer amplification, were obtained. Generated by immunoSEQ multiplex PCR, the TCRdb table keeps only in-frame clones and is missing some. V and J calls and clone size are those listed in that table; D and trimming were worked out from the DNA. Of 70,000 to 90,000 clones listed, about 80% are singletons. The data derive from a study of blood T cell repertoires in COVID-19. Turning to the study itself: The United States, Italy and Spain provided the acute and convalescent COVID-19 samples.

The V and J ends lost 3 bases and 2 bases, in that order; junction bases with no gene match: 2. This CDR3 is 15 amino acids long. In germline, CDR1 is LGHDT, CDR2 YNNKEL (reference sequence). The chain is built from TRBV3-1 (or the pseudogene TRBV3-2) and TRBJ2-3; 10 bases map to TRBD1. Specimen: peripheral blood. The clonotype comes from a human donor in a cohort sampled during active COVID-19. CDR3 protein: CASSQGTGDTDTQYF. CDR3 coding DNA: TGTGCCAGCAGCCAGGGGACAGGGGACACAGATACGCAGTATTTT.